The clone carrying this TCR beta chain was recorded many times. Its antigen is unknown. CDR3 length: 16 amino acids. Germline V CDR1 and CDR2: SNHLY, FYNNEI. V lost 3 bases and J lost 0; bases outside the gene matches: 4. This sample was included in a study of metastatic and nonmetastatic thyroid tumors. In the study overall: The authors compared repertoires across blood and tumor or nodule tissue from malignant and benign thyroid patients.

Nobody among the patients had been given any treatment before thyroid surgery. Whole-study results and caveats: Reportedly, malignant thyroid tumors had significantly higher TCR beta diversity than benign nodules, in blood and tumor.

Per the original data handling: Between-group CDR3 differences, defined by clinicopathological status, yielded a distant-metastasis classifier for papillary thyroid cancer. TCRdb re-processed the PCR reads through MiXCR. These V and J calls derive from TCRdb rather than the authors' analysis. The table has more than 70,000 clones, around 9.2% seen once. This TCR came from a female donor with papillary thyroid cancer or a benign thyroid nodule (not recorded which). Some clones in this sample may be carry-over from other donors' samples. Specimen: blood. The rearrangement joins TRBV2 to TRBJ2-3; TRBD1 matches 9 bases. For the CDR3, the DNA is TGTGCCAGCAGTGATTGGGACAGGGACAGCACAGATACGCAGTATTTT. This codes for CASSDWDRDSTDTQYF.